A selection of T cell receptor beta chains follows, all from one sample in a study of blood T cell repertoires in COVID-19. Assay: immunoSEQ multiplex PCR; the TCRdb copy retains only in-frame clones and omits some. The table includes some 300,000 clones, approximately 90% detected once. Sequences were obtained from peripheral blood. The receptors originated from a woman in her forties or fifties with COVID-19, enrolled during active disease. Both conserved end residues are part of each CDR3. A D gene is named only where the DNA matches it firmly. Clone size is given for some rows only: seen once, a few or many times, or a class if the clone is expanded.

J gene	V gene	D gene	clone size	CDR3 DNA	CDR3 protein
TRBJ1-5	TRBV12-3/TRBV12-4	.	.	TGTGCCAGCAACGCGAGGGGAGGTCAGCCCCAGCATTTT	CASNARGGQPQHF
TRBJ2-2	TRBV6-2/TRBV6-3	TRBD1	.	TGTGCCAGCAGTTCTAGGACAGGGATTCGGGAGCTGTTTTTT	CASSSRTGIRELFF
TRBJ2-1	TRBV11-1	TRBD1	.	TGTGCCAGCCGAAAGACAGGGGGCAATGAGCAGTTCTTC	CASRKTGGNEQFF
TRBJ2-7	TRBV6-6	TRBD2	.	TGTGCCAGCAGATACCTAGCGGAAAGCTCCTACGAGCAGTACTTC	CASRYLAESSYEQYF
TRBJ1-1	TRBV21-1	.	.	TGTGCCAGCAGCAAAGTCGCAGGGGTCCACACTGAAGCTTTCTTT	CASSKVAGVHTEAFF
TRBJ1-3	TRBV19	.	.	TGTGCCAGTAAGCTCTTGAGCTCTGGAAACACCATATATTTT	CASKLLSSGNTIYF
TRBJ2-2	TRBV30	TRBD1	.	TGTGCCGGGAACAGGGGAAACACCGGGGAGCTGTTTTTT	CAGNRGNTGELFF
TRBJ1-2	TRBV4-2	.	.	TGTGCCAGCAGCCAAGGACAAGGGGGTAACTATGGCTACACCTTC	CASSQGQGGNYGYTF
TRBJ2-3	TRBV24-1	.	.	TGTGCCACCAGTGACCAGACAGGATCTAGCACAGATACGCAGTATTTT	CATSDQTGSSTDTQYF
TRBJ2-1	TRBV19	.	.	TGTGCCAGTAGTATTCTTCCAGGGCGGAGCTCCTACAATGAGCAGTTCTTC	CASSILPGRSSYNEQFF
TRBJ2-5	TRBV7-9	.	.	TGTGCCAGCAGCTTTCTCGGGGAGACCCAGTACTTC	CASSFLGETQYF
TRBJ2-3	TRBV5-1	TRBD1	.	TGCGCCAGCAGCCGGACGGGACAGGGGAATTCAGATACGCAGTATTTT	CASSRTGQGNSDTQYF
TRBJ2-7	TRBV6-5	.	.	TGTGCCAGCAGTTACTCGGGCAGGGGAAGCTACGAGCAGTACTTC	CASSYSGRGSYEQYF
TRBJ1-3	TRBV30	TRBD1	.	TGTGCCCGGACAGGGTCTGGAAACACCATATATTTT	CARTGSGNTIYF
TRBJ2-7	TRBV7-7	.	.	TGTGCCAGCAGCTTAACGCCCCAGGAAACCCACGAGCAGTACTTC	CASSLTPQETHEQYF
TRBJ1-6	TRBV27	.	.	TGTGCCAGCAGTTTACAGGCCTCGACCTATAATTCACCCCTCCACTTT	CASSLQASTYNSPLHF
TRBJ1-2	TRBV19	.	few	TGTGCCACCGGTGCCGGGGGGGCGGATGGCTACACCTTC	CATGAGGADGYTF
TRBJ2-1	TRBV7-6	TRBD2	.	TGTGCCAGCAGCCCCCCCCCGGGGGGGTCCTCGTACAATGAGCAGTTCTTC	CASSPPPGGSSYNEQFF
TRBJ2-7	TRBV9	.	.	TGTGCCAGCAGCGTAGATGTACTGGAGGGGTACGAGCAGTACTTC	CASSVDVLEGYEQYF
TRBJ1-6	TRBV19	TRBD1	.	TGTGCCAGTACCCGGACAGGGGCGGAGGGCTCACCCCTCCACTTT	CASTRTGAEGSPLHF
TRBJ1-1	TRBV30	TRBD1	.	TGTGCCTGGGACCGGGACAGTGAAGCTTTCTTT	CAWDRDSEAFF
TRBJ1-3	TRBV19	TRBD1	once	TGTGCCAGTAGTATGGGACAGGTCATCTCTGGAAACACCATATATTTT	CASSMGQVISGNTIYF
TRBJ1-2	TRBV11-3	.	once	TGTGCCAGCAGCTTATTTCCAGGGTCTGGCTACACCTTC	CASSLFPGSGYTF
TRBJ1-1	TRBV6-1	TRBD1	once	TGTGCCAGCAGTGAAGGAGGGACAGGGGCTTGGGGCACTGAAGCTTTCTTT	CASSEGGTGAWGTEAFF
TRBJ2-4	TRBV5-1	.	once	TGCGCCAGCAGCTTGACAGGGATGGGAAACATTCAGTACTTC	CASSLTGMGNIQYF
TRBJ2-7	TRBV30	TRBD1	once	TGTGCCTGGAGTAGACAGGGTGGTTACGAGCAGTACTTC	CAWSRQGGYEQYF
TRBJ2-5	TRBV3-1/TRBV3-2	TRBD2	.	TGTGCCAGCAGCCACATCCTAGCGGGCAAAAGGGAGACCCAGTACTTC	CASSHILAGKRETQYF
TRBJ1-2	TRBV4-1	TRBD1	.	TGCGCCAGCAGCCAAGGGGGCCCCGGGACAGATTCATATGGCTACACCTTC	CASSQGGPGTDSYGYTF
TRBJ2-5	TRBV28	TRBD1	.	TGTGCCAGCAGAAACAGGGGGCCGAAGACCCAGTACTTC	CASRNRGPKTQYF
TRBJ2-3	TRBV14	.	.	TGTGCCAGCAGCCTCCAAGCGGGAGATACGCAGTATTTT	CASSLQAGDTQYF
TRBJ2-1	TRBV24-1	.	.	TGTGCCACCTCCCTTGGGGGGGCGCAAAACAATGAGCAGTTCTTC	CATSLGGAQNNEQFF
TRBJ2-3	TRBV5-8	.	.	TGTGCCAGCAGCTTGGGTTCTGAGGCTGGTACGCAGTATTTT	CASSLGSEAGTQYF
TRBJ1-6	TRBV2	.	once	TGTGCCAGCAGTGAAATGGGGGGGAGCTCCTATAATTCACCCCTCCACTTT	CASSEMGGSSYNSPLHF
TRBJ2-1	TRBV12-3/TRBV12-4	.	.	TGTGCCAGCAGTTTAGCCCCGAGTGGTGAGCAGTTCTTC	CASSLAPSGEQFF
TRBJ2-2	TRBV12-5	.	.	TGTGCTAGTGGTTTGTCCAGCGGACCTAACACCGGGGAGCTGTTTTTT	CASGLSSGPNTGELFF
TRBJ2-7	TRBV5-4	TRBD2	.	TGTGCCAGCAGCTTGGGGGGGCGCGGGAGGTCCTACGAGCAGTACTTC	CASSLGGRGRSYEQYF
TRBJ2-7	TRBV27	TRBD1	.	TGTGCCAGCAGACCGGGACAGGGCTACGAGCAGTACTTC	CASRPGQGYEQYF
TRBJ1-1	TRBV6-5	.	.	TGTGCCAGCAGCTCCAACAATTTGTTCACTGAAGCTTTCTTT	CASSSNNLFTEAFF
TRBJ2-2	TRBV5-6	.	.	TGTGCCAGCAGGGACAGAACAAGAAACACCGGGGAGCTGTTTTTT	CASRDRTRNTGELFF
TRBJ2-2	TRBV25-1	TRBD2	.	TGTGCCAGCAGTGAATATATTAGAGCGGGAGGAGGAACCGGGGAGCTGTTTTTT	CASSEYIRAGGGTGELFF
TRBJ2-1	TRBV19	TRBD1	.	TGTGCCAGTAGATCAACGGGACAGGGGTCCTCCTACAATGAGCAGTTCTTC	CASRSTGQGSSYNEQFF
TRBJ1-4	TRBV7-9	TRBD1	.	TGTGCCAGCAGCTTAGCTAGCTGGCGACAGGGAGGACTCTTGGGAAAACTGTTTTTT	CASSLASWRQGGLLGKLFF
TRBJ2-7	TRBV19	.	.	TGTGCCAGTAGTATGGGGAGCGGAGCAACCTACGAACAGTACTTC	CASSMGSGATYEQYF
TRBJ2-1	TRBV9	TRBD2	.	TGTGCCAGCAGCGTAGGGACTAGCGGGAGGGTTAATGAGCAGTTCTTC	CASSVGTSGRVNEQFF
TRBJ1-1	TRBV11-3	.	.	TGTGCCAGCAGCTTAGGAAGGGGAACCACTGAAGCTTTCTTT	CASSLGRGTTEAFF
TRBJ1-3	TRBV18	.	.	TGTGCCAGCTGTGAGAGCTCTGGAAACACCATATATTTT	CASCESSGNTIYF
TRBJ1-1	TRBV7-6	.	.	TGTGCCAGCAGCCCGCCCCGCGGCGGAGCTTTCTTT	CASSPPRGGAFF
TRBJ2-7	TRBV27	.	.	TGTGCCAGCAGTTTTAACGGGGTAGGTAGCTACGAGCAGTACTTC	CASSFNGVGSYEQYF
TRBJ2-7	TRBV5-1	TRBD1	.	TGCGCCAGCAGCTCCGGACAGGGGGCTCTTCTAGCTGGCGAGCAGTACTTC	CASSSGQGALLAGEQYF
TRBJ1-2	TRBV25-1	.	.	TGTGCCAGCAGTGAGTCAGGGCGGCGTGGCTACACCTTC	CASSESGRRGYTF
TRBJ2-3	TRBV7-7	.	.	TGTGCCAGCAGCGCCGGCGGTCGGCGCACAGATACGCAGTATTTT	CASSAGGRRTDTQYF
TRBJ2-7	TRBV5-4	.	.	TGTGCCAGCAGCTTGGACGCGACTCGAAGCTCCTACGAGCAGTACTTC	CASSLDATRSSYEQYF
TRBJ1-3	TRBV5-1	.	.	TGCGCCAGCAGCTTGTGGGGAGTAAACTCTGGAAACACCATATATTTT	CASSLWGVNSGNTIYF
TRBJ2-1	TRBV19	TRBD2	once	TGTGCCAGTAGTCACCCGGGACTAGCGAACAATGAGCAGTTCTTC	CASSHPGLANNEQFF
TRBJ2-3	TRBV30	.	.	TGTGCCTGGGGGGCGTGGGGCAACACGATCACAGATACGCAGTATTTT	CAWGAWGNTITDTQYF
TRBJ1-5	TRBV19	.	few	TGTGCCAGTACCACCCCCCGGCAGCCCCAGCATTTT	CASTTPRQPQHF
TRBJ1-2	TRBV24-1	.	.	TGTGCCACCAGTGATTCCGGACAGTCTAACTATGGCTACACCTTC	CATSDSGQSNYGYTF